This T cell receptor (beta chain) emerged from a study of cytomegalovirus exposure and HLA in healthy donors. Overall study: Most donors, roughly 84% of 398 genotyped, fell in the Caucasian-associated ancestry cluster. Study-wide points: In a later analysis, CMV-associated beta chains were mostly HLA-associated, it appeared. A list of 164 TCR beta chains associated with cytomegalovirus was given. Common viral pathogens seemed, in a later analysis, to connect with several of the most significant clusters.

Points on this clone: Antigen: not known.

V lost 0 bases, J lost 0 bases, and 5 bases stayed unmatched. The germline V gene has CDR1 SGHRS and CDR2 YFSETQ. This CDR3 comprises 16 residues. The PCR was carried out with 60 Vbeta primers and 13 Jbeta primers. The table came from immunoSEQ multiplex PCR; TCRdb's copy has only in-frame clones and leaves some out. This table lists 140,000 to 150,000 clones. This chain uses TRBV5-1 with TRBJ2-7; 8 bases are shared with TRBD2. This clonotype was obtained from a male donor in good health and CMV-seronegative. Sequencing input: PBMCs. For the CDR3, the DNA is TGCGCCAGCAGCTTGGCGAATAGCGGGATCTCCTACGAGCAGTACTTC. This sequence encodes CASSLANSGISYEQYF.